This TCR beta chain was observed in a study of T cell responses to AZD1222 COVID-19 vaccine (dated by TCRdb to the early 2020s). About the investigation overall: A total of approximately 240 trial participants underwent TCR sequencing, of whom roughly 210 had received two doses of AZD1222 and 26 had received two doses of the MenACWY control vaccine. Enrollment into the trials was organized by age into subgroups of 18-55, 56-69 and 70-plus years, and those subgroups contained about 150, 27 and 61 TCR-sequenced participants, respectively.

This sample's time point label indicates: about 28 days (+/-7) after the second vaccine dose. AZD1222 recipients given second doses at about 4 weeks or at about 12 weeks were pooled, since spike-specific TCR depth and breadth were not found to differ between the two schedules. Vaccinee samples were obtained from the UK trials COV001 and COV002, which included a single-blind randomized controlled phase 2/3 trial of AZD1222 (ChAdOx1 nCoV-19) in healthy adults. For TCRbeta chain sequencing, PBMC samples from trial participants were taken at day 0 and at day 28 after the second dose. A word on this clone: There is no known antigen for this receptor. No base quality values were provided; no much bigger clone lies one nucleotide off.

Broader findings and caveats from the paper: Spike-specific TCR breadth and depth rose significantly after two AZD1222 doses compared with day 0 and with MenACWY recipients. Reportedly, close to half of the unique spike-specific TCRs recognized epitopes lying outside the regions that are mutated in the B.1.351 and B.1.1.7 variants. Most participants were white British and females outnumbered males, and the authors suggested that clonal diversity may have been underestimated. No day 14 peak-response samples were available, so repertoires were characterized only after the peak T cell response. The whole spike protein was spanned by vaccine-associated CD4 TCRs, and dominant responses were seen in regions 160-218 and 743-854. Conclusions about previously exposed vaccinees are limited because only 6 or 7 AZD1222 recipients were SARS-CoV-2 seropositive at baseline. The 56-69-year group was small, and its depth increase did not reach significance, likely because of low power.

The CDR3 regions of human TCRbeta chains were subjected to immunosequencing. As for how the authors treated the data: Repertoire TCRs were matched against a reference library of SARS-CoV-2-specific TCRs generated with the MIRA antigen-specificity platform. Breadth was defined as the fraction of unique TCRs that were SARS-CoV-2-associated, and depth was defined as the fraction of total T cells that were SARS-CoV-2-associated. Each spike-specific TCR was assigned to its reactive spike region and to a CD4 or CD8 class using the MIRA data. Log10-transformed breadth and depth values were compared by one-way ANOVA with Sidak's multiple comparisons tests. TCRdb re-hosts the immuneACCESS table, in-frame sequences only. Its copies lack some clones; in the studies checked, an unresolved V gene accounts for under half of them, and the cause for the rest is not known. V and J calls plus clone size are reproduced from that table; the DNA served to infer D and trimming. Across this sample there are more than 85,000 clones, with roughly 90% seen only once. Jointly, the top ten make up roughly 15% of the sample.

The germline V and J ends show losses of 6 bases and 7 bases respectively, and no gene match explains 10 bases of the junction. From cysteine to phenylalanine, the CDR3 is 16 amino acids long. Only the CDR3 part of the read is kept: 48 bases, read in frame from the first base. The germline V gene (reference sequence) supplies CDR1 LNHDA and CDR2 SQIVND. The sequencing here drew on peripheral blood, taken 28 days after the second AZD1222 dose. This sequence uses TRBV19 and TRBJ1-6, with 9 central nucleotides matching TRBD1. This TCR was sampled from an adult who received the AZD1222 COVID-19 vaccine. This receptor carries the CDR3 CASRVSPGTGNSPLHF. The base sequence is TGTGCCAGTAGGGTCAGTCCCGGGACAGGGAATTCACCCCTCCACTTT.